This T cell receptor beta chain was recovered during a study of shared clonotypes between healthy human individuals (dated by TCRdb to the early 2020s). About the study as a whole: The cohort comprised a couple of women and a few men aged 18 to 49 years. For each donor, CD4 naive and CD4 memory were each run on three plates, CD8 naive on two plates, and CD8 memory on one plate. The study deeply sequenced blood TCR repertoires of roughly five healthy adults to estimate repertoire size and the extent of clonotype sharing between individuals. Libraries were prepared and TCR repertoires were sequenced by different laboratories using diverse techniques, in order to increase sequencing depth and limit assay-specific biases. Leukapheresis yielded between about 0.8 and 8.9 billion PBMCs per donor. What the research found in general, with its limitations: Rarefaction of sorted-subset datasets indicated incomplete sequencing despite the large sequencing depth. Sharing across a few donors was observed for around 5% of naive CD4, under 4% of naive CD8, about 2.5% of memory CD4, and roughly 0.4% of memory CD8 clonotypes. Sampling was restricted to blood, and TCR repertoires in tissues likely differ from the TCR repertoires found in blood. Larger estimated clonotype richness was generally found for naive subsets than for memory subsets. Based on pairwise subsampling, the degree of clonotype sharing among donors was expected to be affected by sequencing depth. Compared with non-shared clonotypes, clonotypes shared by all four sorted-subset donors had higher generation probabilities. The small number of donors limited the genetic and exposure-history diversity represented.

V lost 4 bases and J lost 9 bases, and the count of bases not matched to a germline gene is 9. Via the germline V gene, CDR1 is SGHRS and CDR2 YFSETQ. The CDR3 holds 14 amino acids from the cysteine to the phenylalanine. Of the read, only the CDR3 DNA is kept; its 42 bases are in frame from base 1. TCR CDR3 regions were amplified from genomic DNA by multiplex PCR using the deep immunoSEQ assay. Extracted genomic DNA from each cell subset was distributed evenly across all wells of several immunoSEQ 96-well plates, and each plate was treated as a replicate. For sorted subsets, each replicate PCR was loaded with around 200 ng genomic DNA, equivalent to 30,000 or so T cell genomes. The purified libraries were quantified using a Qubit 3.0 fluorometer, sized with a Bioanalyzer 2100, and then quantified again using the KAPA Library Quantification kit. A separate single-read 150-cycle Illumina NextSeq 550 flow cell was used to sequence each immunoSEQ 96-well plate. In the authors' own workflow: Because the immunoSEQ output held only junctional sequences and lacked quality scores, the filtering could not match the filtering applied to full-length reads. Sequences were annotated with PyIR, a Python wrapper for IgBLAST v1.9, using IMGT germline references to assign V/J genes and CDR3. Reads were removed for weak V/J assignments (E-value above 1e-6), missing CDR3, stop codons, out-of-frame junctions, or ambiguous translated residues. V3J clonotypes were defined as sequences sharing an identical inferred V gene, J gene, and CDR3 amino acid sequence. The percentage overlap between two repertoires was calculated by dividing the number of shared unique clonotypes by the size of the smaller repertoire. RTK rarefaction, the Chao1 estimator, and Recon v2.1 estimates of unobserved clonotypes were used to assess repertoire richness. OLGA was used to compute generation probabilities for all TCRbeta clonotypes that the gDNA method yielded from a handful of donors. Imported from immuneACCESS, the table was reduced by TCRdb to in-frame sequences with V and J called. These copies leave out some clones; in studies compared against another copy, an unresolved V gene accounts for under half, and the cause of the remainder is not known. D and trimming were read from the DNA, whereas the V and J calls and clone size are those reported in that table. This sample holds about 2.3 million clones; more than 85% were observed only once. The ten largest make up about 0.39% of the sample.

In regard to this clone: Its antigen remains unidentified. Base qualities are missing; no much larger clone stands one base away.

The donors were healthy, HIV-negative adults with no recently reported acute infections or vaccinations. Every donor was a Caucasian adult living in Nashville, Tennessee, USA. CD4+ T cells were enriched by magnetic negative selection, after which naive cells were positively selected on CD45RA and the negative fraction was taken as the memory subset. After blood collection by leukapheresis, PBMCs were isolated using Ficoll-Histopaque density gradient centrifugation and then cryopreserved in the vapor phase of liquid nitrogen. Analytical flow cytometry was used to check the purity and quantity of every magnetically sorted T cell population. From each sorted fraction, genomic DNA was isolated and quantified by UV absorbance on a Nanodrop 2000c.

Sequencing was carried out using naive CD4+ T cells from PBMCs. The cell subset or site label on this specimen signifies: CD45RA+ positively selected. Rearrangement joined TRBV5-1 to TRBJ2-1; 8 central nucleotides agree with TRBD1. This TCR was sampled from a man younger than 35 in good health. Some clones in this sample may be carry-over from other donors' samples. The CDR3 corresponds to CASSLGQGFGEQFF. Read as DNA, the sequence is TGCGCCAGCAGCCTAGGACAGGGATTCGGTGAGCAGTTCTTC.